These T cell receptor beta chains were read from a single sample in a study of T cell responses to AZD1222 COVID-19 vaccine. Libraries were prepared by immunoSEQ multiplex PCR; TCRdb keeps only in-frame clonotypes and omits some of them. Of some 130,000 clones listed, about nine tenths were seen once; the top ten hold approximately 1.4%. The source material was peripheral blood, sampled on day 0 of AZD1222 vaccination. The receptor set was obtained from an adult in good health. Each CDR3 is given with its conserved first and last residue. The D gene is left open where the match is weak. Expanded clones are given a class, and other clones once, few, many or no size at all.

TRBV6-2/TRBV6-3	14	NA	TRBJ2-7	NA	TGTGCCAGCAGTCCCGCTCGCTCCTTCTACGAGCAGTACTTC	CASSPARSFYEQYF
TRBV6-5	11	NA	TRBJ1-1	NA	TGTGCCAGCACCCCGGGGGTCGGGGCTTTCTTT	CASTPGVGAFF
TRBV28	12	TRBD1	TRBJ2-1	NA	TGTGCCAGCAGTGCCGGACAGGGGGGAAGGTTCTTC	CASSAGQGGRFF
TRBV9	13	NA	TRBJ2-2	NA	TGTGCCAGCAGCGTAGGGGGGTCCGGGGAGCTGTTTTTT	CASSVGGSGELFF
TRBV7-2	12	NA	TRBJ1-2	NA	TGTGCCAGCAGCCCGGACAGTTATGGCTACACCTTC	CASSPDSYGYTF
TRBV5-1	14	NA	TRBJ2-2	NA	TGCGCCAGCAGCTTGACAGGTAGCACCGGGGAGCTGTTTTTT	CASSLTGSTGELFF
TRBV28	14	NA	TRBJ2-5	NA	TGTGCCAGCAGTTTGGGCGGGGTACAAGAGACCCAGTACTTC	CASSLGGVQETQYF
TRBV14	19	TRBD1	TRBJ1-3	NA	TGTGCCAGCAGCCACCCCGGGTCCTACAGGGGCGGCTCTGGAAACACCATATATTTT	CASSHPGSYRGGSGNTIYF
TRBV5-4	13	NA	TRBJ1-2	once	TGTGCCAGCAGCTATGCGGGGGGCGAGGGCTACACCTTC	CASSYAGGEGYTF
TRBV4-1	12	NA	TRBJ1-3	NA	TGCGCCAGCAGCCAAAATGGAAACACCATATATTTT	CASSQNGNTIYF
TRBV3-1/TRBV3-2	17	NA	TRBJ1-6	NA	TGTGCCAGCAGCCAAGAGCACCCGGGACATGGTAATTCACCCCTCCACTTT	CASSQEHPGHGNSPLHF
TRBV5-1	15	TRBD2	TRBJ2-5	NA	TGCGCCAGCAGCTTCACCCTAGCGGGGCGGGAGACCCAGTACTTC	CASSFTLAGRETQYF
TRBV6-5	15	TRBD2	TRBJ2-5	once	TGTGCCAGCAGCGATACTAGCGGGGGGCCGGAGACCCAGTACTTC	CASSDTSGGPETQYF
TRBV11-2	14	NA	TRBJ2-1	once	TGTGCCAGCAGCTCCTCGGGGGACTACAATGAGCAGTTCTTC	CASSSSGDYNEQFF
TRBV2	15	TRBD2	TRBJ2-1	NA	TGTGCCAGCAGTGTCGAAGCGGGGGGTAGGAATGAGCAGTTCTTC	CASSVEAGGRNEQFF
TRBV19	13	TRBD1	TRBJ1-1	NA	TGTGCCAGTAGGCGACAGGGGCGGACTGAAGCTTTCTTT	CASRRQGRTEAFF
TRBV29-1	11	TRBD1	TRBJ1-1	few	TGCAGCGTTGGGGACAGGGGGGATGCTTTCTTT	CSVGDRGDAFF
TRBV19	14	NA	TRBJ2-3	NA	TGTGCCAGTAGTATTCTAGCTCGCGGAGATACGCAGTATTTT	CASSILARGDTQYF
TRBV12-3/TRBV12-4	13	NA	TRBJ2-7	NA	TGTGCCAGCAGGGCAGGACTCGGCTACGAGCAGTACTTC	CASRAGLGYEQYF
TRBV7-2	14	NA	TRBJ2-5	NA	TGTGCCAGCAGCGAGCCGCCGACCCAAGAGACCCAGTACTTC	CASSEPPTQETQYF
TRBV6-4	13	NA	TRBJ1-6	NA	TGTGCCCGCTCCGGGACGGATAATTCGCCCCTCCACTTT	CARSGTDNSPLHF
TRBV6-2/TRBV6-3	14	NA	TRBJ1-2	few	TGTGCCAGCAGTAGACAGTGGGGTAACTATGGCTACACCTTC	CASSRQWGNYGYTF
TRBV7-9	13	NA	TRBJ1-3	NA	TGTGCCAGCAGCTTCCAGGCTGGAAACACCATATATTTT	CASSFQAGNTIYF
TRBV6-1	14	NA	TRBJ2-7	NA	TGTGCCAGCAGTGAAGGGGGACATATCTACGAGCAGTACTTC	CASSEGGHIYEQYF
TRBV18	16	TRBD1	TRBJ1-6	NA	TGTGCCAGCTCATCGAACAGGGGTCCTCTGAATTCACCCCTCCACTTT	CASSSNRGPLNSPLHF
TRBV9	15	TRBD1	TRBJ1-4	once	TGTGCCAGCAGCTCCAGGGGGGCAACTAATGAAAAACTGTTTTTT	CASSSRGATNEKLFF
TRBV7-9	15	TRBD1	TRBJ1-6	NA	TGTGCCAGTATACAGAGGACAGGGGACAATTCACCCCTCCACTTT	CASIQRTGDNSPLHF
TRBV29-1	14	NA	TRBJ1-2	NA	TGCAGCGTTGATGCAGGACAAAAAATCTATGGCTACACCTTC	CSVDAGQKIYGYTF
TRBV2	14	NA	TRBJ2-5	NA	TGTGCCAGCAGGGGGTGGGTCCCGGGAGAGACCCAGTACTTC	CASRGWVPGETQYF
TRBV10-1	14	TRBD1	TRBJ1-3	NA	TGCGCCTCTCCAGGGGGGGGCCCTGGAAACACCATATATTTT	CASPGGGPGNTIYF
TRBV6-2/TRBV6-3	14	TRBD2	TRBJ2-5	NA	TGTGCCAGCAGTTACGGGACTAGCGAAGAGACCCAGTACTTC	CASSYGTSEETQYF
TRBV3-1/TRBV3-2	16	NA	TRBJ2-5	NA	TGTGCCAGCAGCCAAGCCCGACGGGGGGCCGGGGAGACCCAGTACTTC	CASSQARRGAGETQYF
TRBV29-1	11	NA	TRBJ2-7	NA	TGCAGCGTTGCGGAGTCCTACGAGCAGTACTTC	CSVAESYEQYF
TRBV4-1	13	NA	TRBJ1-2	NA	TGCGCCAGCAGCCAGACAGGAGGCAATGGCTACACCTTC	CASSQTGGNGYTF
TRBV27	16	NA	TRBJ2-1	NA	TGTGCCAGCAGTCTAGTCCCGGGGGCGCGGTACAATGAGCAGTTCTTC	CASSLVPGARYNEQFF
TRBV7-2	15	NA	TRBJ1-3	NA	TGTGCCAGCAGCTTCTCCGGGACGACTGGAAACACCATATATTTT	CASSFSGTTGNTIYF
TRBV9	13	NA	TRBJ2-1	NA	TGTGCCAGCAGCCCGCTACAGGCCAATGAGCAGTTCTTC	CASSPLQANEQFF
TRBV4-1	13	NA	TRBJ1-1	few	TGCGCCAGCAGCCAAGGATCTAACACTGAAGCTTTCTTT	CASSQGSNTEAFF
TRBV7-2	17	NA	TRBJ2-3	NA	TGTGCCAGCAGCTTAGGATTCTTGGGGGGTGTTGCGGATACGCAGTATTTT	CASSLGFLGGVADTQYF
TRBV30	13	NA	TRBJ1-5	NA	TGTGCCTGGAGCTCGGGGGCAAATCAGCCCCAGCATTTT	CAWSSGANQPQHF
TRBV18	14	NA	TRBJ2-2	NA	TGTGCCAGCTCACCAAACCAGGGAAAGGCGGAGCTGTTTTTT	CASSPNQGKAELFF
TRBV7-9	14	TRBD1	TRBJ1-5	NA	TGTGCCAGCAGCTCGGACAGGTTCAATCAGCCCCAGCATTTT	CASSSDRFNQPQHF
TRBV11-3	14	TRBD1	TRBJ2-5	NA	TGTGCCAGCAGCCCGGGACAGTCACAAGAGACCCAGTACTTC	CASSPGQSQETQYF
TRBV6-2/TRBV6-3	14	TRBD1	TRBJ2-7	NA	TGTGCCAGCAGTTACGGGGACAGGCTCTACGAGCAGTACTTC	CASSYGDRLYEQYF
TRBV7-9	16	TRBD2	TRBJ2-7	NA	TGTGCCAGCAGCTCCCCCAGACTAGCGGTCTCCTACGAGCAGTACTTC	CASSSPRLAVSYEQYF
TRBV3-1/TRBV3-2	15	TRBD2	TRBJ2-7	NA	TGTGCCAGCAGCCAGCCACTAGCGGGGGTTTACGAGCAGTACTTC	CASSQPLAGVYEQYF
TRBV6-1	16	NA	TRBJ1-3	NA	TGTGCCAGCAGTGAATGGGGCAGGGGCTCTGGAAACACCATATATTTT	CASSEWGRGSGNTIYF
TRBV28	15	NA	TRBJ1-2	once	TGTGCCAGCAGTTTATCCGCGGGGAGTGTCTATGGCTACACCTTC	CASSLSAGSVYGYTF
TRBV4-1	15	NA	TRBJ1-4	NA	TGCGCCAGCAGCCAAATCCTACCAACTAATGAAAAACTGTTTTTT	CASSQILPTNEKLFF
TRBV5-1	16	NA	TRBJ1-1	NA	TGCGCCAGCAGCTTGGCCGGTGGGGGAACGAACACTGAAGCTTTCTTT	CASSLAGGGTNTEAFF
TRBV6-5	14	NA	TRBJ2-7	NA	TGTGCCAGCAGTTCCCGGACCAGAAAGGGCGAGCAGTACTTC	CASSSRTRKGEQYF
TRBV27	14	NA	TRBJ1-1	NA	TGTGCCAGCAGGCGATGGACAGAAACGGATGAAGCTTTCTTT	CASRRWTETDEAFF
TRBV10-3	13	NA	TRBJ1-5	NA	TGTGCCGCACAACCCAGGGAGGGCCAGCCCCAGCATTTT	CAAQPREGQPQHF
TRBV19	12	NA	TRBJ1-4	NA	TGTGCCAGTTGGTCATTTAATGAAAAACTGTTTTTT	CASWSFNEKLFF
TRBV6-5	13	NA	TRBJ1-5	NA	TGTGCCACCTGGGGGTTGGGCAATCAGCCCCAGCATTTT	CATWGLGNQPQHF
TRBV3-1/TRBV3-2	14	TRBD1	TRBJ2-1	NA	TGTGCCAGCAGCCTCCCGACAGGGGCTAATGAGCAGTTCTTC	CASSLPTGANEQFF
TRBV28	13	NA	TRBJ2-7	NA	TGTGCCAGCAACGGTTGGGGGTTCTACGAGCAGTACTTC	CASNGWGFYEQYF
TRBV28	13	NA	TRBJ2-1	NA	TGTGCCAGCGAGGGGAGCTCCTACAATGAGCAGTTCTTC	CASEGSSYNEQFF
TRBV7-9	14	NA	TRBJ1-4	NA	TGTGCCAGCAGCCCGTGGGGGTTGAATGAAAAACTGTTTTTT	CASSPWGLNEKLFF